Below are 25 T cell receptor beta chains sequenced from a single sample in a study of T cell responses to AZD1222 COVID-19 vaccine. Method: immunoSEQ multiplex PCR; TCRdb's copy keeps in-frame clones and lacks some. The repertoire includes tens of thousands of clones, about nine tenths of them detected once, and about 2.9% sits in the top ten. Source: peripheral blood, taken on day 0 of AZD1222 vaccination. These receptors were taken from an adult in good health.

CDR3 nucleotide sequence: TGTGCCAGCAGTTTAGGGGCCCAAGCCTACGAGCAGTACTTC. Protein product: CASSLGAQAYEQYF. The chain combines TRBV28 with TRBJ2-7; D may be TRBD1 (5 bases). V lost 2 bases, J lost 2 bases, and 10 bases lay in between. Germline CDR1 MDHEN, CDR2 SYDVKM. This CDR3 has 14 amino acids.

The CDR3 coding sequence is TGCAGTGCTAGAGTTAACAATGAGCAGTTCTTC. Its protein product is CSARVNNEQFF. This sequence joins TRBV20-1 and TRBJ2-1; D not certain. Germline values: CDR1 DFQATT, CDR2 SNEGSKA (reference sequence). The CDR3 extends over 11 amino acids. The V end was cut by 1 base, the J end by 5 bases, with 3 bases between.

The V and J genes are TRBV25-1 and TRBJ1-1; no clear D. The CDR3 consists of 11 residues. Between the trimmed V and J ends, which lost 11 bases and 1 base, there was a span of 8 bases. Per germline, CDR1 MGHDK and CDR2 SYGVNS. The CDR3 protein is CAAKENTEAFF. In DNA, the CDR3 is TGTGCCGCCAAGGAGAACACTGAAGCTTTCTTT. Supplemented by reference TRBV25-1 and TRBJ1-1, the full variable domain reads EADIYQTPRYLVIGTGKKITLECSQTMGHDKMYWYQQDPGMELHLIHYSYGVNSTEKGDLSSESTVSRIRTEHFPLTLESARPSHTSQYLCAAKENTEAFFGQGTRLTVV.

CDR3 residues: CASSLELFQETQYF. The CDR3 DNA follows: TGTGCCAGCAGCTTGGAACTATTCCAAGAGACCCAGTACTTC. V is TRBV5-5 and J is TRBJ2-5; D remains ambiguous. The V and J ends lost 0 bases and 1 base respectively, with 7 bases between them. The germline CDR1 and CDR2 sequences are SGHKS and YYEKEE (reference sequence). There are 14 residues in the CDR3.

The V call is TRBV6-5, the J call TRBJ2-3; 10 positions match TRBD2. With 3 bases clipped from V and 3 bases from J, the junction kept 6 bases outside the gene matches. CDR1 is MNHEY, CDR2 SVGAGI, per germline. The CDR3 consists of 16 residues. The CDR3 DNA sequence: TGTGCCAGCAGTTATTTTCAAGCGGGGGGGACAGATACGCAGTATTTT. The encoded protein is CASSYFQAGGTDTQYF.

J is TRBJ1-4 and V is TRBV28; a weak D match, TRBD1 (6 bases). CDR3 size: 15 residues. Germline values: CDR1 MDHEN, CDR2 SYDVKM. Trimming removed 6 bases from V and 3 bases from J, with 14 bases in between. The CDR3 DNA reads TGTGCCAGCAGCGGCGGGACACAACCTAATGAAAAACTGTTTTTT. Amino acid sequence: CASSGGTQPNEKLFF.

The chain joins TRBV24-1 to TRBJ1-2; D may be TRBD1 (6 bases). This CDR3 spans 13 amino acids. Germline-derived CDR1 and CDR2 are KGHDR and SFDVKD. Trimming removed 3 bases from V and 8 bases from J, with 12 bases in between. The CDR3 nucleotides read TGTGCCACCAGTGATGCCGGGACATGGGGCTACACCTTC. Translation gives CATSDAGTWGYTF.

The rearrangement joins TRBV6-2 or TRBV6-3 to TRBJ1-4; the match to TRBD1 covers 7 bases. The CDR3 extends over 15 amino acids. Germline loops: CDR1 MNHEY, CDR2 SVGEGT. Trimming cost V 5 bases and J 7 bases; bases outside gene matches: 10. In nucleotides, the CDR3 is TGTGCCAGCAGTCTTGACAGAGGGGGCGGTGAAAAACTGTTTTTT. Its protein product is CASSLDRGGGEKLFF.

The rearrangement links TRBV28 to TRBJ1-1; 10 bases match TRBD1. The CDR3 consists of 17 residues. Trimming cost V 3 bases and J 7 bases; bases outside gene matches: 14. CDR1 MDHEN and CDR2 SYDVKM come from the germline V gene. The CDR3 sequence is CASSFPGQGGLYSEAFF. The CDR3 nucleotides read TGTGCCAGCAGTTTTCCAGGACAGGGGGGATTATACAGTGAAGCTTTCTTT.

The chain uses TRBV7-6 and TRBJ2-1, with D possibly matching TRBD2 (5 bases). The V end was cut by 0 bases, the J end by 7 bases, with 13 bases between. Germline-derived CDR1 and CDR2 are SGHVS and FNYEAQ. This CDR3 contains 15 residues. The CDR3, as DNA: TGTGCCAGCAGCTTAGCGGACGGGGTTTGGAATGAGCAGTTCTTC. Amino acid sequence: CASSLADGVWNEQFF.

This rearrangement joins TRBV9 to TRBJ1-2; D is unresolved. Per germline, CDR1 SGDLS and CDR2 YYNGEE. This CDR3 spans 11 amino acids. With 8 bases removed from V and 3 bases from J, the gap between germline ends came to 8 bases. The chain's CDR3 is CASGNDYGYTF. CDR3 nucleotide sequence: TGTGCCAGTGGGAACGACTATGGCTACACCTTC.

The chain joins TRBV11-2 to TRBJ2-5; TRBD2 matches 7 bases. Unmatched junction bases numbered 6, after V lost 4 bases and J lost 4 bases. There are 14 residues in the CDR3. CDR1 is SGHAT, CDR2 FQNNGV, per germline. The CDR3 spells CASSYGLGLETQYF. CDR3 nucleotides: TGTGCCAGCAGCTACGGACTAGGATTAGAGACCCAGTACTTC.

This clone was seen only a few times. V gene TRBV4-1 combines with J gene TRBJ1-1; unclear D gene. Looked up from germline, CDR1 is MGHRA and CDR2 is YSYEKL. The ends were cut back, 1 base at V and 1 base at J, with 13 bases in the middle. The length of the CDR3 is 16 residues. CDR3 protein: CASSQVSGSPNTEAFF. CDR3 DNA: TGCGCCAGCAGCCAAGTCTCGGGGAGCCCGAACACTGAAGCTTTCTTT.

The chain uses TRBV5-4 and TRBJ1-2; TRBD1 agrees at 7 bases. The CDR3 is 14 amino acids. Germline CDR1 is SGHNT and CDR2 is YYREEE (reference sequence). V was clipped by 3 bases and J by 1 base; unmatched bases: 3. This CDR3 is CASSSDRINYGYTF. The CDR3 DNA reads as TGTGCCAGCAGCTCGGACAGGATTAACTATGGCTACACCTTC.

This clone was detected only a few times. The V call is TRBV11-3, the J call TRBJ2-1, with D possibly TRBD2 on 5 matching bases. The CDR3 runs 12 residues. From germline, CDR1 is SGHNT and CDR2 YENEEA. V shed 1 base and J shed 7 bases, with 5 bases lying between them. The CDR3 coding sequence is TGTGCCAGCAGCTTAGCGGGAAATGAGCAGTTCTTC. Translating gives CASSLAGNEQFF.

The chain uses TRBV24-1 and TRBJ1-5; D remains unclear. Trimming pared 11 bases from V and 0 bases from J, leaving 16 bases between. The CDR3 sequence is 15 residues long. Germline values: CDR1 KGHDR, CDR2 SFDVKD. The CDR3 region is CANYKTFYSNQPQHF. CDR3 DNA: TGTGCCAACTATAAAACATTCTATAGCAATCAGCCCCAGCATTTT.

The rearrangement links TRBV27 to TRBJ1-3, with D unclear. The CDR3 extends over 15 amino acids. In germline, CDR1 is MNHEY, CDR2 SMNVEV (reference sequence). V gave up 2 bases and J gave up 0 bases, with 8 bases separating them. CDR3 sequence (DNA): TGTGCCAGCAGTTTAAAGGCCTACTCTGGAAACACCATATATTTT. Protein: CASSLKAYSGNTIYF.

The chain links TRBV2 to TRBJ1-2; 9 bases agree with TRBD1. CDR1 is SNHLY, CDR2 FYNNEI, per germline. The V gene end was trimmed by 6 bases and the J gene end by 6 bases; junction bases not matched to a gene: 8. There are 14 residues in the CDR3. The CDR3 DNA follows: TGTGCCAGCAGCGCCACAGGGGGCGCGAATGGCTACACCTTC. Its protein is CASSATGGANGYTF.

The V and J genes are TRBV5-1 and TRBJ1-2; 7 bases match TRBD1. This CDR3 spans 14 amino acids. CDR1 is SGHRS, CDR2 YFSETQ, per germline. Unmatched junction bases numbered 3, after V lost 0 bases and J lost 4 bases. The CDR3 loop is CASSLGQGPYGYTF. The CDR3 DNA reads as TGCGCCAGCAGCTTGGGACAGGGACCCTATGGCTACACCTTC. Drawing the rest from reference TRBV5-1 and TRBJ1-2, the complete variable domain is KAGVTQTPRYLIKTRGQQVTLSCSPISGHRSVSWYQQTPGQGLQFLFEYFSETQRNKGNFPGRFSGRQFSNSRSEMNVSTLELGDSALYLCASSLGQGPYGYTFGSGTRLTVV.

This chain links TRBV10-1 with TRBJ1-2, with D maybe TRBD1 (5 bases). The V end was cut by 6 bases, the J end by 5 bases, with 19 bases between. Germline lookup yields CDR1 WNHNN and CDR2 SYGVQD (reference sequence). This CDR3 is 15 amino acids long. The CDR3 protein is CASRTTENKGYGYTF. CDR3 bases: TGCGCCAGCAGGACGACAGAGAACAAAGGGTATGGCTACACCTTC.

The genes are TRBV28 and TRBJ1-5, with D unclear. V lost 5 bases and J 2 bases, leaving 13 bases between the germline ends. This CDR3 comprises 15 residues. From germline, CDR1 is MDHEN and CDR2 SYDVKM. CDR3 in amino acids: CASSQASLGNQPQHF. CDR3 coding DNA: TGTGCCAGCAGTCAGGCCAGTCTCGGCAATCAGCCCCAGCATTTT.

The chain couples TRBV28 to TRBJ2-1, with 8 bases lining up with TRBD1. The CDR3 has 15 residues. From germline, CDR1 is MDHEN and CDR2 SYDVKM. V lost 5 bases and J lost 2; bases outside the gene matches: 5. The CDR3, as DNA: TGTGCCAGCAGTCCCCGACAGGGGCCCTACAATGAGCAGTTCTTC. It translates to CASSPRQGPYNEQFF.

Points on this clone: Other DNA variants within this sample encode the same CDR3. The chain combines TRBV4-2 with TRBJ2-1, with D possibly being TRBD2 (6 bases). Germline V gene data show CDR1 as LGHNA and CDR2 as YNFKEQ. Trimming removed 0 bases at V and 10 bases at J, with 19 bases between. The CDR3 runs 16 residues. The CDR3: CASSQELDSRGGEQFF. DNA for the CDR3: TGTGCCAGCAGCCAAGAACTAGACAGTAGAGGAGGGGAGCAGTTCTTC.

This clone appeared once. The chain is built from TRBV28 and TRBJ2-5, with D possibly being TRBD2 (6 bases). Trimming took off 4 bases at V and 3 bases at J, with 12 bases between the two ends. Germline V lookup: CDR1 MDHEN, CDR2 SYDVKM. This CDR3 has 14 residues. The CDR3, as DNA: TGTGCCAGCAGTTGGGGGACTTACAAAGAGACCCAGTACTTC. This translates into CASSWGTYKETQYF.

The J gene is TRBJ1-2, the V gene TRBV18; 10 bases match TRBD1. Per the germline V gene, CDR1 is KGHSH and CDR2 is LQKENI. This CDR3 comprises 14 residues. J gave up 3 bases and V 2 bases, and 0 bases lay outside the gene matches. The CDR3: CASSPGTGDYGYTF. The CDR3 nucleotides read TGTGCCAGCTCACCAGGGACAGGGGACTATGGCTACACCTTC.